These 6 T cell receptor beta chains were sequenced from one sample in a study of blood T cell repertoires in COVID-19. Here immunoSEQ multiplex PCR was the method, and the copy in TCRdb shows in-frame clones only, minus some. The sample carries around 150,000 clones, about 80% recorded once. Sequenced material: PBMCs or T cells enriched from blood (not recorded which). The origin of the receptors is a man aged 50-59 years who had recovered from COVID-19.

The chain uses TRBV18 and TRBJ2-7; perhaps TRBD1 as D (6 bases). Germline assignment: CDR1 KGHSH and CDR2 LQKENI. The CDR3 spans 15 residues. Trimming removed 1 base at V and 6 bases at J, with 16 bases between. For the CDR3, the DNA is TGTGCCAGCTCACCACAAATCGGACAGTCTGGCGAGCAGTACTTC. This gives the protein CASSPQIGQSGEQYF.

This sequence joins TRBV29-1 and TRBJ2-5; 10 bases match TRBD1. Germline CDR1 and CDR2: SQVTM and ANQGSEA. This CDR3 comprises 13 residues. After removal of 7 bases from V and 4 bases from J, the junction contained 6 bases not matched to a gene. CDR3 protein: CSGTGTGVETQYF. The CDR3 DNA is TGCAGCGGAACCGGGACAGGGGTAGAGACCCAGTACTTC.

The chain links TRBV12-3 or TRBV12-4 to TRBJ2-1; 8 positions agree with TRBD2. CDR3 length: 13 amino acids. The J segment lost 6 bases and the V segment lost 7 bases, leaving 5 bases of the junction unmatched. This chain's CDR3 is CASTGGPVNEQFF. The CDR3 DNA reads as TGTGCCAGCACGGGGGGGCCCGTCAATGAGCAGTTCTTC.

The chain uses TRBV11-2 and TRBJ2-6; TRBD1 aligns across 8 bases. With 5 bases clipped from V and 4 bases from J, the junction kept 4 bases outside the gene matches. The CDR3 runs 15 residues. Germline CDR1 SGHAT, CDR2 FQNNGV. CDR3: CASSHGTGGANVLTF. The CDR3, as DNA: TGTGCCAGCAGCCACGGGACAGGAGGGGCCAACGTCCTGACTTTC.

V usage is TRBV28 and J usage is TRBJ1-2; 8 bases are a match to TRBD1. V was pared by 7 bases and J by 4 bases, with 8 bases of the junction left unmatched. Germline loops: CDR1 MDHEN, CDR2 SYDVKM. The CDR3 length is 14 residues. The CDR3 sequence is CASTRTGLFYGYTF. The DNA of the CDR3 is TGTGCCAGCACCCGGACAGGGCTCTTCTATGGCTACACCTTC.

The CDR3 region has the DNA TGCAGCGTTCAAAACACCGGGGAGCTGTTTTTT. Its translation: CSVQNTGELFF. The chain employs TRBV29-1 and TRBJ2-2; D is unclear. The germline V and J ends were trimmed by 5 bases and 2 bases, with 3 bases remaining between them. This CDR3 has 11 amino acids. Looked up from germline, CDR1 is SQVTM and CDR2 is ANQGSEA.